The rows below give T cell receptor beta chains drawn from one sample of a study of blood T cell repertoires in COVID-19. The assay was immunoSEQ multiplex PCR, and TCRdb's table has in-frame clones only and misses some. The sample includes 130,000 or so clones, around 80% of them seen just once. What was sequenced was peripheral blood. The receptors shown here come from a man in his sixties with active or convalescent COVID-19. CDR3s include the opening cysteine and the closing phenylalanine or tryptophan. The D gene is left open where the match is weak. Clone size is shown for a subset of rows, as once, few, many or a class of expanded clone.

TRBJ1-2 | TRBV30 | TRBD1 | . | CAWHRDRPYGYTF | TGTGCCTGGCATAGGGACAGGCCCTATGGCTACACCTTC
TRBJ2-7 | TRBV21-1 | . | . | CASSSPSTGRYCYEQYF | TGTGCCAGCAGCAGCCCGTCGACAGGGAGGTACTGCTACGAGCAGTACTTC
TRBJ2-7 | TRBV10-3 | . | . | CAIRPTGQTGGPGLYEQYF | TGTGCCATCAGGCCAACCGGACAAACTGGTGGCCCCGGATTGTACGAGCAGTACTTC
TRBJ2-1 | TRBV7-9 | . | . | CASSSVPPDEQFF | TGTGCCAGCAGCTCCGTCCCCCCAGATGAGCAGTTCTTC
TRBJ2-3 | TRBV6-5 | . | . | CASLQGQLADTQYF | TGTGCCAGCCTGCAGGGCCAGCTAGCAGATACGCAGTATTTT
TRBJ2-7 | TRBV6-2/TRBV6-3 | . | . | CASSYSSPGVGYEQYF | TGTGCCAGCAGTTACTCGAGTCCAGGGGTTGGGTACGAGCAGTACTTC
TRBJ1-3 | TRBV9 | . | . | CASSPRQSSGNTIYF | TGTGCCAGCAGCCCAAGACAGAGCTCTGGAAACACCATATATTTT
TRBJ2-1 | TRBV25-1 | . | . | CASSDLGGLSYNEQFF | TGTGCCAGCAGTGACCTTGGGGGACTCTCCTACAATGAGCAGTTCTTC
TRBJ2-1 | TRBV24-1 | TRBD1 | . | CATQGVGDSYNEQFF | TGTGCCACTCAGGGGGTTGGGGACTCCTACAATGAGCAGTTCTTC
TRBJ1-3 | TRBV7-2 | . | . | CASSYSRGSGNTIYF | TGTGCCAGCAGCTACTCGCGGGGCTCTGGAAACACCATATATTTT
TRBJ1-4 | TRBV6-2/TRBV6-3 | . | . | CASSLGSGAGEKLFF | TGTGCCAGCAGCCTCGGGAGCGGGGCGGGGGAAAAACTGTTTTTT
TRBJ1-4 | TRBV5-4 | TRBD1 | . | CASSPTLGQGNEKLFF | TGTGCCAGCAGCCCTACTTTGGGACAGGGGAATGAAAAACTGTTTTTT
TRBJ2-5 | TRBV7-8 | TRBD2 | . | CASSLGVASGLQETQYF | TGTGCCAGCAGCTTAGGAGTGGCTAGCGGGCTACAAGAGACCCAGTACTTC
TRBJ1-5 | TRBV4-3 | . | . | CASSGQGGAQHF | TGCGCCAGCAGCGGTCAAGGGGGGGCCCAGCATTTT
TRBJ2-1 | TRBV28 | TRBD2 | . | CASSPGTSGIEQFF | TGTGCCAGCAGTCCCGGGACTAGCGGGATAGAGCAGTTCTTC
TRBJ1-6 | TRBV19 | TRBD1 | . | CASSAPTEGASPLHF | TGTGCCAGTAGTGCTCCGACAGAGGGGGCTTCACCCCTCCACTTT
TRBJ1-4 | TRBV20-1 | TRBD1 | . | CSAKSGQTLFF | TGCAGTGCCAAATCGGGACAGACGCTGTTTTTT
TRBJ1-2 | TRBV28 | . | . | CASSPLDRSYGYTF | TGTGCCAGCAGTCCCCTCGACAGGAGCTATGGCTACACCTTC
TRBJ2-3 | TRBV4-3 | TRBD2 | once | CASSQGWGGSTDTQYF | TGCGCCAGCAGCCAAGGGTGGGGGGGGAGCACAGATACGCAGTATTTT
TRBJ2-3 | TRBV10-3 | . | . | CAISGGGAETDTQYF | TGTGCCATCAGTGGTGGGGGGGCCGAAACAGATACGCAGTATTTT
TRBJ2-1 | TRBV5-1 | TRBD2 | . | CASSPSGLAQTNEQFF | TGCGCCAGCAGCCCTTCGGGACTAGCCCAGACTAATGAGCAGTTCTTC
TRBJ2-1 | TRBV7-3 | TRBD1 | . | CASSLGQGGLAEQFF | TGTGCCAGCAGCTTAGGACAGGGCGGATTGGCTGAGCAGTTCTTC
TRBJ1-1 | TRBV11-3 | . | . | CASRRGLGTEAFF | TGTGCCAGCAGAAGGGGATTGGGGACTGAAGCTTTCTTT
TRBJ2-5 | TRBV9 | . | . | CASSVSTGASIQETQYF | TGTGCCAGCAGCGTCTCGACAGGAGCAAGTATCCAAGAGACCCAGTACTTC
TRBJ2-7 | TRBV28 | TRBD1 | few | CASSAQGAYEQYF | TGTGCCAGCAGTGCTCAGGGGGCCTACGAGCAGTACTTC
TRBJ1-2 | TRBV18 | . | . | CASSSGRGNNGYTF | TGTGCCAGCTCGAGCGGTCGGGGGAACAATGGCTACACCTTC
TRBJ2-3 | TRBV19 | TRBD1 | . | CASSPTGVGDTQYF | TGTGCCAGTAGTCCAACAGGGGTAGGCGATACGCAGTATTTT
TRBJ2-7 | TRBV20-1 | TRBD2 | . | CSASWASGTYEQYF | TGCAGTGCTAGTTGGGCTAGCGGGACCTACGAGCAGTACTTC
TRBJ2-2 | TRBV7-2 | . | . | CASSPGRRDTGELFF | TGTGCCAGCAGCCCCGGCCGACGGGACACCGGGGAGCTGTTTTTT
TRBJ1-1 | TRBV12-3/TRBV12-4 | . | once | CACTAVLNTEAFF | TGTGCCTGCACGGCGGTTCTGAACACTGAAGCTTTCTTT
TRBJ2-6 | TRBV28 | TRBD2 | . | CASSPLGAGGAGANVLTF | TGTGCCAGCAGTCCCCTTGGAGCGGGAGGGGCCGGGGCCAACGTCCTGACTTTC
TRBJ2-2 | TRBV7-9 | TRBD1 | . | CASSLGGANTGELFF | TGTGCCAGCAGCCTAGGGGGCGCGAACACCGGGGAGCTGTTTTTT
TRBJ2-1 | TRBV5-1 | TRBD2 | . | CASRGTSGTNEQFF | TGCGCCAGCAGAGGGACTAGCGGGACGAATGAGCAGTTCTTC
TRBJ1-2 | TRBV19 | . | . | CASSRDRDTPYTF | TGTGCCAGTAGTAGGGACCGGGACACCCCATACACCTTC
TRBJ1-4 | TRBV3-1/TRBV3-2 | . | . | CASSQEGAAGGEKLFF | TGTGCCAGCAGCCAAGAAGGAGCAGCGGGAGGTGAAAAACTGTTTTTT
TRBJ2-2 | TRBV5-4 | TRBD2 | . | CASSLSSGTGELFF | TGTGCCAGCAGCTTGTCTAGCGGCACCGGGGAGCTGTTTTTT
TRBJ2-7 | TRBV20-1 | . | . | CSADREDEQYF | TGCAGTGCTGACAGGGAGGACGAGCAGTACTTC
TRBJ2-1 | TRBV6-1 | TRBD2 | . | CASSEASGATYNEQFF | TGTGCCAGCAGTGAGGCTAGCGGGGCCACTTACAATGAGCAGTTCTTC
TRBJ1-1 | TRBV7-9 | . | . | CASSFWTDSEAFF | TGTGCCAGCAGCTTCTGGACAGACAGTGAAGCTTTCTTT
TRBJ2-3 | TRBV7-2 | . | . | CASSSSVSSTDTQYF | TGTGCCAGCAGCTCTAGCGTTTCTAGCACAGATACGCAGTATTTT
TRBJ2-5 | TRBV3-1/TRBV3-2 | . | . | CASRGRSGTQYF | TGTGCCAGCAGGGGCAGGAGCGGGACCCAGTACTTC
TRBJ2-7 | TRBV19 | TRBD2 | once | CASGTSGYEQYF | TGTGCCAGTGGGACTAGCGGCTACGAGCAGTACTTC
TRBJ2-1 | TRBV3-1/TRBV3-2 | . | . | CASSQRGRSNNEQFF | TGTGCCAGCAGCCAACGAGGGAGATCCAACAATGAGCAGTTCTTC
TRBJ2-5 | TRBV4-3 | TRBD1 | . | CASSRMTGRQETQYF | TGCGCCAGCAGCCGAATGACAGGGAGACAAGAGACCCAGTACTTC
TRBJ2-4 | TRBV18 | TRBD2 | . | CASSPLSAGGPRNIQYF | TGTGCCAGCTCACCCCTCTCAGCGGGAGGGCCTAGGAACATTCAGTACTTC
TRBJ2-1 | TRBV24-1 | . | . | CATGRRGSYNEQFF | TGTGCCACGGGGCGGCGCGGTTCCTACAATGAGCAGTTCTTC
TRBJ2-4 | TRBV7-9 | . | . | CASSLVVADLMANIQYF | TGTGCCAGCAGCTTAGTAGTAGCGGACCTCATGGCAAACATTCAGTACTTC
TRBJ1-1 | TRBV3-1/TRBV3-2 | TRBD1 | . | CASSLGQGVAEAFF | TGTGCCAGCAGCCTCGGACAGGGGGTAGCTGAAGCTTTCTTT
TRBJ2-7 | TRBV28 | TRBD2 | . | CASSSGGREQYF | TGTGCCAGCAGTTCGGGGGGTCGCGAGCAGTACTTC
TRBJ2-1 | TRBV3-1/TRBV3-2 | TRBD2 | once | CASRRTSGFLEDEQFF | TGTGCCAGCAGAAGGACTAGCGGGTTTCTGGAGGATGAGCAGTTCTTC
TRBJ1-1 | TRBV7-3 | . | . | CASSRTGQTKAFF | TGTGCCAGCAGCCGGACCGGACAGACCAAAGCTTTCTTT
TRBJ2-3 | TRBV7-3 | . | . | CASSSNQDTQYF | TGTGCCAGCAGCTCAAATCAAGATACGCAGTATTTT
TRBJ1-4 | TRBV4-3 | . | few | CASSQWGVDEKLFF | TGCGCCAGCAGCCAGTGGGGGGTTGATGAAAAACTGTTTTTT
TRBJ2-5 | TRBV7-8 | . | . | CAVDKGQAETTQYF | TGTGCCGTGGATAAGGGGCAGGCCGAAACGACCCAGTACTTC
TRBJ2-3 | TRBV24-1 | . | . | CATSDLTAPDTQYF | TGTGCCACCAGTGACCTGACTGCCCCAGATACGCAGTATTTT
TRBJ2-7 | TRBV7-7 | TRBD1 | . | CASSQGTGRGLAYEQYF | TGTGCCAGCAGCCAAGGGACAGGGAGAGGGTTGGCCTACGAGCAGTACTTC
TRBJ2-3 | TRBV6-5 | TRBD1 | . | CAGLQGDSSTDTQYF | TGTGCCGGGCTACAGGGGGACTCCAGCACAGATACGCAGTATTTT
TRBJ2-7 | TRBV28 | TRBD2 | . | CASSFLGGTSASYEQYF | TGTGCCAGCAGTTTCCTGGGGGGGACTAGCGCCTCCTACGAGCAGTACTTC
TRBJ2-2 | TRBV6-6 | . | once | CASSPRVSNTGELFF | TGTGCCAGCAGTCCGAGGGTGTCGAACACCGGGGAGCTGTTTTTT